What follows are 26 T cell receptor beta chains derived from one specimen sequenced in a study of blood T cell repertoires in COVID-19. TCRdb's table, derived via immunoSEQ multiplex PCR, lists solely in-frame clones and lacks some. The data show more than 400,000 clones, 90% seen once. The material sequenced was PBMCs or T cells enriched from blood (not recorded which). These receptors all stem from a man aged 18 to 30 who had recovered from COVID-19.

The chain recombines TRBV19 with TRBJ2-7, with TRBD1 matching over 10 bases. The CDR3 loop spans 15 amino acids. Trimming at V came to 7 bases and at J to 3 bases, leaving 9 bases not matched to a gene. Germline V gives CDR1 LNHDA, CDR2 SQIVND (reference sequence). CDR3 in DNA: TGTGCCAGTAAGTTCTCCGGGACAGGGGTCTACGAGCAGTACTTC. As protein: CASKFSGTGVYEQYF.

DNA for the CDR3: TGTGCCAGTAGTCCTAGGACTAGCGGGAGCGCTGGCACAGATACGCAGTATTTT. Translation: CASSPRTSGSAGTDTQYF. The V call is TRBV19, the J call TRBJ2-3, with 13 bases aligning to TRBD2. Unmatched junction bases numbered 9, after V lost 5 bases and J lost 1 base. The length of the CDR3 is 18 residues. The germline CDR1 and CDR2 sequences are LNHDA and SQIVND (reference sequence).

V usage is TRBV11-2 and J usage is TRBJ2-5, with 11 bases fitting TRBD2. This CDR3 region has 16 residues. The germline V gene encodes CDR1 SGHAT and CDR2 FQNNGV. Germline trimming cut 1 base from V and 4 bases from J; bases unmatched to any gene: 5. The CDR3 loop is CASSLGGLAEIETQYF. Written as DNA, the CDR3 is TGTGCCAGCAGCTTAGGGGGACTAGCGGAAATAGAGACCCAGTACTTC.

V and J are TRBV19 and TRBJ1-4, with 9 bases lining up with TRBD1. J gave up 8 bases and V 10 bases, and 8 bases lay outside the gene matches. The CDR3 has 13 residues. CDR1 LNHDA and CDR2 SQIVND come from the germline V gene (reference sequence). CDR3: CATRDREREKLFF. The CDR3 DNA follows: TGTGCCACCAGGGACAGGGAAAGGGAAAAACTGTTTTTT.

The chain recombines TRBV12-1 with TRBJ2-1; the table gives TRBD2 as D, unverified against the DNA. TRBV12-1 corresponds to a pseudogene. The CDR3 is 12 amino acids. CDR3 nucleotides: TGTGCCAGCAGTTCCCGGGGGATTGAGCAGTTCTTC. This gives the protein CASSSRGIEQFF.

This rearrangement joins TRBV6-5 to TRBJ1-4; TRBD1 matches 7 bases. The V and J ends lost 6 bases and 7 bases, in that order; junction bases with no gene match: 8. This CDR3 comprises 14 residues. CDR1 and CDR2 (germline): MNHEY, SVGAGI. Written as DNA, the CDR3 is TGTGCCAGCAGAAGGAGAACAGGGGTTGAAAAACTGTTTTTT. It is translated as CASRRRTGVEKLFF.

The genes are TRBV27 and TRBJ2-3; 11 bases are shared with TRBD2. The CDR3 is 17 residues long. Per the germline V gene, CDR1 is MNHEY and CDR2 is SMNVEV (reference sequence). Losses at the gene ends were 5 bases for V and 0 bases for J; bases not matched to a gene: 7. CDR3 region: CASSTRTSGPSTDTQYF. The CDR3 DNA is TGTGCCAGCAGTACTAGGACTAGCGGGCCAAGCACAGATACGCAGTATTTT.

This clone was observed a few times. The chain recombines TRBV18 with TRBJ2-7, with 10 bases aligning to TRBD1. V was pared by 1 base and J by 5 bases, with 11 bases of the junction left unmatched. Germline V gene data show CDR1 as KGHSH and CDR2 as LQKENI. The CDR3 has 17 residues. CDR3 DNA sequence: TGTGCCAGCTCACCACAAAATACCGGGACAGGGGAGCACGAGCAGTACTTC. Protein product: CASSPQNTGTGEHEQYF.

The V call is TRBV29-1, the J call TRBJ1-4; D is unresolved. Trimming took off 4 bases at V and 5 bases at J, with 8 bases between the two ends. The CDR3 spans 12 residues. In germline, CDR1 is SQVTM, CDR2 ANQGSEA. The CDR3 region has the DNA TGCAGCGTTGGAGCCGCGAATGAAAAACTGTTTTTT. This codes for CSVGAANEKLFF. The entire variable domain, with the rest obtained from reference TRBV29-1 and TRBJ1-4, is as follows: SAVISQKPSRDICQRGTSLTIQCQVDSQVTMMFWYRQQPGQSLTLIATANQGSEATYESGFVIDKFPISRPNLTFSTLTVSNMSPEDSSIYLCSVGAANEKLFFGSGTQLSVL.

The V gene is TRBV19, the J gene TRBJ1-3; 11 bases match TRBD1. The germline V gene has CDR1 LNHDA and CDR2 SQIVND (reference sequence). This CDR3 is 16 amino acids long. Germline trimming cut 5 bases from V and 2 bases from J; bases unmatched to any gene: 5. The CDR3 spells CASSAPGQGAGNTIYF. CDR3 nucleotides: TGTGCCAGTAGTGCGCCGGGACAGGGGGCTGGAAACACCATATATTTT.

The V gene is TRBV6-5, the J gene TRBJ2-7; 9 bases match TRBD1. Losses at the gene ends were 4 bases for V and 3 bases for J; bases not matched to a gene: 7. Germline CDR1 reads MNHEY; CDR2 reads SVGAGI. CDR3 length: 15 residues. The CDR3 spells CASSWQQGALYEQYF. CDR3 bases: TGTGCCAGCAGTTGGCAACAGGGGGCTCTCTACGAGCAGTACTTC.

The CDR3 reads CASSSGQGKPGELFF. The DNA of the CDR3 is TGTGCCAGCAGCTCGGGACAGGGGAAACCCGGGGAGCTGTTTTTT. The chain recombines TRBV11-2 with TRBJ2-2; 10 nucleotides align to TRBD1. The trim removed 4 bases at V and 6 bases at J, leaving 5 bases unmatched. Per the germline V gene, CDR1 is SGHAT and CDR2 is FQNNGV. The CDR3 consists of 15 residues.

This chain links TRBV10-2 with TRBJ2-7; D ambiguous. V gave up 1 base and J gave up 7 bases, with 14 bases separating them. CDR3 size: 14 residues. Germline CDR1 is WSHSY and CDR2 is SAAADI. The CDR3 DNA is TGCGCCAGCAGTGAGTATGCCCCCCCAGAAGAGCAGTACTTC. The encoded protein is CASSEYAPPEEQYF.

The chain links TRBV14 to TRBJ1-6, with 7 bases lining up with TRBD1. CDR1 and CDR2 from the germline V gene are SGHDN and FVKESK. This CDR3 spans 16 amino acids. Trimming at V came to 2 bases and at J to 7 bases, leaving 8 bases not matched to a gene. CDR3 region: CASSQKGARGNSPLHF. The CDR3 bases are TGTGCCAGCAGCCAAAAAGGTGCCAGGGGGAATTCACCCCTCCACTTT.

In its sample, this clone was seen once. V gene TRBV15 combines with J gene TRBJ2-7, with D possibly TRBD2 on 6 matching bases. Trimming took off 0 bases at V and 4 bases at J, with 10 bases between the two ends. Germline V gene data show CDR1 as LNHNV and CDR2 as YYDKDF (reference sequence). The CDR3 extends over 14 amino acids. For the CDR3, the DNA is TGTGCCACCAGCAGAGAATTCGGGGGATACGAGCAGTACTTC. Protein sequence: CATSREFGGYEQYF.

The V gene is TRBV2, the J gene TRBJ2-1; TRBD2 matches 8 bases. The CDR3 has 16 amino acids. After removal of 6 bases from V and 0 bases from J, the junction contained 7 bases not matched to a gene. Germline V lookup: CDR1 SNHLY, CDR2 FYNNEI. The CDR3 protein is CASSVAGPSSYNEQFF. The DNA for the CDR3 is TGTGCCAGCAGCGTAGCGGGGCCTAGCTCCTACAATGAGCAGTTCTTC.

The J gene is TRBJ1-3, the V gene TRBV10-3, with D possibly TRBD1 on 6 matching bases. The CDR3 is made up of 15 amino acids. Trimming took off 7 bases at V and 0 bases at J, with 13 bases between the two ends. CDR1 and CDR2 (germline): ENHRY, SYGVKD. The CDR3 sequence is CAIKGGDPSGNTIYF. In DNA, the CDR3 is TGTGCCATCAAAGGGGGGGACCCCTCTGGAAACACCATATATTTT.

CDR3 region: CASSPKGGGYTF. For the CDR3, the DNA is TGTGCCAGCAGTCCTAAAGGGGGTGGCTACACCTTC. V usage is TRBV6-5 and J usage is TRBJ1-2, with D possibly matching TRBD1 (6 bases). Germline CDR1 is MNHEY and CDR2 is SVGAGI. The CDR3 sequence is 12 residues long. V lost 5 bases and J lost 7, with 11 bases in between.

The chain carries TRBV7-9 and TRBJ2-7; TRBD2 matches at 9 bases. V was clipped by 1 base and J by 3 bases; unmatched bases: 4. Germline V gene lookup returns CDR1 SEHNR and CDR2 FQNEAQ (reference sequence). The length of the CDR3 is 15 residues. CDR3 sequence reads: CASSLVVAGVYEQYF. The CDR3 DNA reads TGTGCCAGCAGCTTAGTAGTAGCGGGAGTCTACGAGCAGTACTTC.

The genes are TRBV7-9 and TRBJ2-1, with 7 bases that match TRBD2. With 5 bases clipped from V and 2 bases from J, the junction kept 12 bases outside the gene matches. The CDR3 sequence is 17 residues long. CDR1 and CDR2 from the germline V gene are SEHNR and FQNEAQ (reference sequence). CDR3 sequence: CASSRLTSQTPYNEQFF. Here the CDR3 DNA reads TGTGCCAGCAGCCGGCTGACTAGCCAAACCCCCTACAATGAGCAGTTCTTC.

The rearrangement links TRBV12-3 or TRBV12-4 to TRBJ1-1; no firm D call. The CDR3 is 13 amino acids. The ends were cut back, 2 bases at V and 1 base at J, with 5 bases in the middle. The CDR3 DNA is TGTGCCAGCAGTTTATACTCGAACACTGAAGCTTTCTTT. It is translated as CASSLYSNTEAFF.

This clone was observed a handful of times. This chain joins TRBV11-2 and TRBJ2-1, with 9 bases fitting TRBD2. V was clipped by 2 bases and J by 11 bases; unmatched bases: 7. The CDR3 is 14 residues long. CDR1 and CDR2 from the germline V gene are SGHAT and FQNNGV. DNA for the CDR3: TGTGCCAGCAGCTTATCCGGCGGGAGGGAAAAGCAGTTCTTC. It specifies CASSLSGGREKQFF.

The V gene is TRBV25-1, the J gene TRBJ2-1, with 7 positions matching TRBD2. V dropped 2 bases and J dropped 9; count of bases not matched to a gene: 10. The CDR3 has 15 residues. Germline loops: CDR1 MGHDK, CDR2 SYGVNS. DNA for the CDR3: TGTGCCAGCAGTGAAGAACTAGCGCCGGGGTGTGAGCAGTTCTTC. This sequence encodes CASSEELAPGCEQFF.

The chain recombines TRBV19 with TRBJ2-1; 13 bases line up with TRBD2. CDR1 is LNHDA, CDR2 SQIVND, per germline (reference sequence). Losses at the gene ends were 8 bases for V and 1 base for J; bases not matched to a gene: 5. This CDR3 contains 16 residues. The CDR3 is CASPRTSGGSYNEQFF. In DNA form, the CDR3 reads TGTGCCAGTCCACGGACTAGCGGGGGATCCTACAATGAGCAGTTCTTC.

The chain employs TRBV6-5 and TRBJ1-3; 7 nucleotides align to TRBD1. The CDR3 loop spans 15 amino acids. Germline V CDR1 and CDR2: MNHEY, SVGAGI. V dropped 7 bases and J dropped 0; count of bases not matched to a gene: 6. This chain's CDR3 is CASKAGGSSGNTIYF. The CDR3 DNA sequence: TGTGCCAGCAAGGCAGGGGGGAGCTCTGGAAACACCATATATTTT.

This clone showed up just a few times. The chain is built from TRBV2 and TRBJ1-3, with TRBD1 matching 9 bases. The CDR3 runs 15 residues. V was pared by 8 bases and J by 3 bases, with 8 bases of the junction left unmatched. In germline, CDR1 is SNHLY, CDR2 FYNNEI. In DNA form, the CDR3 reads TGTGCCAGCGTGGGAGACAGGGGGAGTGGAAACACCATATATTTT. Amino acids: CASVGDRGSGNTIYF.